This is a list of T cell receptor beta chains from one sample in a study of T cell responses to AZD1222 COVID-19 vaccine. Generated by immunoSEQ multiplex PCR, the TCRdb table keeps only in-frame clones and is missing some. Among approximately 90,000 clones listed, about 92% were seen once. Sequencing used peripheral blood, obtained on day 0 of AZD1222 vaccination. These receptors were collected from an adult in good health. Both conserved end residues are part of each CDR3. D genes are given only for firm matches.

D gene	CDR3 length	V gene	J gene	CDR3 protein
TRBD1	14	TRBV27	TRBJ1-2	CASSTQTGVDGYTF
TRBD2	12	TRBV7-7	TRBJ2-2	CASGGSTGELFF
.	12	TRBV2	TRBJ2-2	CASSVNTGELFF
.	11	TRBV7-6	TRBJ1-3	CASSLGDTIYF
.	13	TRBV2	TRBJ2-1	CAPETVNYNEQFF
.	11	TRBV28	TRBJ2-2	CASRSTGELFF
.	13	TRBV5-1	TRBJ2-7	CASSLIGNLEQYF
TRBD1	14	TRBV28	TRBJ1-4	CASSSGQYSVKLFF
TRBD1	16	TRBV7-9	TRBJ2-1	CASSLAPTGAGNEQFF
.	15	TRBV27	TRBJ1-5	CASLPQSYSNQPQHF
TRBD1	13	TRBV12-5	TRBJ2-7	CASARQGAYEQYF
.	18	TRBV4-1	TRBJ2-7	CASSQGRATRGYSYEQYF
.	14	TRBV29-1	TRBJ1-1	CSVTKGGGDTEAFF
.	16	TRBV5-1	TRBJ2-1	CASSLDGSVSYNEQFF
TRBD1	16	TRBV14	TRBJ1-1	CASSQGRWTGGTEAFF
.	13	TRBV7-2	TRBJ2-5	CASSRGVGETQYF